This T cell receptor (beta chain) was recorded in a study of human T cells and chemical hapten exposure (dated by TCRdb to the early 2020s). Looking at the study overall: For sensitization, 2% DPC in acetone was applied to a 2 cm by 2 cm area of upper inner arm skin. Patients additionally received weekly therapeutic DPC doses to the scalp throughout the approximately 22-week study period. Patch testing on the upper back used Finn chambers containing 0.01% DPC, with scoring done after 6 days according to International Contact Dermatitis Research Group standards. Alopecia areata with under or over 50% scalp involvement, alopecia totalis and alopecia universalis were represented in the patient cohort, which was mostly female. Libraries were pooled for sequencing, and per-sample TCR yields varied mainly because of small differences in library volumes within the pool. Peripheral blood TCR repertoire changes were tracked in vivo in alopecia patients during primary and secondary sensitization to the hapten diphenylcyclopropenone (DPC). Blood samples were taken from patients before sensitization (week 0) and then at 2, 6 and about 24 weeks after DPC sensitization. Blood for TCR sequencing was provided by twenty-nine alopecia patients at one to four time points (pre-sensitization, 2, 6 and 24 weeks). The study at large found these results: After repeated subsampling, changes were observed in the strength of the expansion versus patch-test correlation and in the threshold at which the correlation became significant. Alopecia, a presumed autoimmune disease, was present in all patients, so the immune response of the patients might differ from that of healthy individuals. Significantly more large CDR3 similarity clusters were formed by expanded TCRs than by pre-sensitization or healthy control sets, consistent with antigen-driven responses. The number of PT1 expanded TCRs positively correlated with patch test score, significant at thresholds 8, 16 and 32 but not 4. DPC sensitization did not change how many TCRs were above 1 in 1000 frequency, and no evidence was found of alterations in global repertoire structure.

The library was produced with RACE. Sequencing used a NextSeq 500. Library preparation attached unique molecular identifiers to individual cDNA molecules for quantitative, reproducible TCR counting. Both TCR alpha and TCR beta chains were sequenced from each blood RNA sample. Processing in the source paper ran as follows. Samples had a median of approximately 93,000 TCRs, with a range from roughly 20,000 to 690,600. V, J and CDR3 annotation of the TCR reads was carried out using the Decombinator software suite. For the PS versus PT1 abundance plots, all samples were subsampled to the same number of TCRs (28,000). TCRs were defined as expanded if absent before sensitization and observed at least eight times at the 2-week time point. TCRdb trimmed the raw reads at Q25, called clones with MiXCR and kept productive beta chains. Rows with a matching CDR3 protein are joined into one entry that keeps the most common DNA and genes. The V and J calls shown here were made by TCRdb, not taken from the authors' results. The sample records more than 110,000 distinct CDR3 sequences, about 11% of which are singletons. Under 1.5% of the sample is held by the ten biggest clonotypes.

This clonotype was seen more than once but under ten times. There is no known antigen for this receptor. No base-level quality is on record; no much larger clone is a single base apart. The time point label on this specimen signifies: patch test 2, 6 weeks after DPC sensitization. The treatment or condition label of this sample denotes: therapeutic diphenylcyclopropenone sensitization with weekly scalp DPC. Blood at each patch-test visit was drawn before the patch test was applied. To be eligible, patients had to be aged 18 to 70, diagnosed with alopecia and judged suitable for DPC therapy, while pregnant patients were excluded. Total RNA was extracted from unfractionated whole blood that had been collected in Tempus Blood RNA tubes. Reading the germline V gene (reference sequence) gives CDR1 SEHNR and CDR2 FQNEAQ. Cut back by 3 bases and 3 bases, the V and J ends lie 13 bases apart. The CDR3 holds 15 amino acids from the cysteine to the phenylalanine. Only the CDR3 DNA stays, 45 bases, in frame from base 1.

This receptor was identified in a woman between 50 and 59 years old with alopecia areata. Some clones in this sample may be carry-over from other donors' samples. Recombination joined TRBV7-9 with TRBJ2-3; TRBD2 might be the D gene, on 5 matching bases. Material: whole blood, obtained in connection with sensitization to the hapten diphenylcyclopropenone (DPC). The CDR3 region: CASSLRAGRTDTQYF. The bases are TGTGCCAGCAGCTTGAGGGCCGGACGGACAGATACGCAGTATTTT.